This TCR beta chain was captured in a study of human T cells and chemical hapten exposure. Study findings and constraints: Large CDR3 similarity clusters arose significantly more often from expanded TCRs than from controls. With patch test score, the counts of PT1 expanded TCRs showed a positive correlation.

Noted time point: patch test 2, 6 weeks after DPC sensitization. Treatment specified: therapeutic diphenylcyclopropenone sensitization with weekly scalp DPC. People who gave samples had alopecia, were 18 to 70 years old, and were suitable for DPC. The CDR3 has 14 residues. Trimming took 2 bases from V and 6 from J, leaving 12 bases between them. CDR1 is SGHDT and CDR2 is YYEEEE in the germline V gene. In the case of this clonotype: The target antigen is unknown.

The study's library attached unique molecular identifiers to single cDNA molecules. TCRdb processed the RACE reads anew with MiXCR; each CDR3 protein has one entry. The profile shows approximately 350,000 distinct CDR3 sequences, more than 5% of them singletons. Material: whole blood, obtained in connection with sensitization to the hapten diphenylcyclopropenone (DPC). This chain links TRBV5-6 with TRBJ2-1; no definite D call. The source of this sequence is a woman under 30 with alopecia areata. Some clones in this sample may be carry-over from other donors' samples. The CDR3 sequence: CASSFTVRSNEQFF. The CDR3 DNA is TGTGCCAGCAGCTTCACTGTTAGAAGCAATGAGCAGTTCTTC. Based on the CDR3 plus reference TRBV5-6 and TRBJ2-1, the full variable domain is DAGVTQSPTHLIKTRGQQVTLRCSPKSGHDTVSWYQQALGQGPQFIFQYYEEEERQRGNFPDRFSGHQFPNYSSELNVNALLLGDSALYLCASSFTVRSNEQFFGPGTRLTVL.